Here is one T cell receptor beta chain with its context. Its specificity is not known. A read error may account for a junction end that differs from germline. These data belong to a study of CD8+ T cells in alopecia areata. Points from the study as a whole: Greater clonality was observed in lesional scalp samples, especially alopecia totalis/universalis, versus normal scalp. Although TCR sharing was seen in mice, sharing across patients was less clear, possibly for HLA-related reasons. Scalp sample sequencing also detects resident alphabeta T cells of normal skin.

PBMCs provided sorted CD4+ and CD8+ T cells. Extracted from the samples, RNA was reverse transcribed into cDNA to serve as the sequencing template. Libraries were prepared by immunoSEQ multiplex PCR; TCRdb keeps only in-frame clonotypes and omits some of them. The sample holds over 90,000 clones; 55% are singletons and the top ten take more than 8%. Germline loops: CDR1 SQVTM, CDR2 ANQGSEA. The CDR3 is 12 amino acids. The chain links TRBV29-1 to TRBJ1-1; 11 nucleotides line up with TRBD1. Sequences were obtained from CD4+ T cells sorted from blood. The clonotype comes from a human donor in good health. DNA for the CDR3: TGCAGCGTCGAAGGGACAGGGGGGAAAGCTTTCTTT. The encoded protein is CSVEGTGGKAFF. The whole variable domain, filled in from reference TRBV29-1 and TRBJ1-1, reads SAVISQKPSRDICQRGTSLTIQCQVDSQVTMMFWYRQQPGQSLTLIATANQGSEATYESGFVIDKFPISRPNLTFSTLTVSNMSPEDSSIYLCSVEGTGGKAFFGQGTRLTVV.